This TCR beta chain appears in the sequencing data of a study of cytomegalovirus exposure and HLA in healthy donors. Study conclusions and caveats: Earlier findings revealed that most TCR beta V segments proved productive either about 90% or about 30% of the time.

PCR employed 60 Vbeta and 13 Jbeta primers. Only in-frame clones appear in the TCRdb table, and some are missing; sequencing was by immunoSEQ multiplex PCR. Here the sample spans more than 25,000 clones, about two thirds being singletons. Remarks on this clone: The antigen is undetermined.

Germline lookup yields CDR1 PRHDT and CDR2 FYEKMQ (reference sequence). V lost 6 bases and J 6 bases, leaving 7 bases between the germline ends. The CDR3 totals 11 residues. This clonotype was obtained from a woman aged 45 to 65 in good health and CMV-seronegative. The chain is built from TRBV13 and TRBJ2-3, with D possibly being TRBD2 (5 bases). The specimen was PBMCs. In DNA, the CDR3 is TGTGCCAGCAGTCGCGGGGATACGCAGTATTTT. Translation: CASSRGDTQYF.